These 5 T cell receptor beta chains were sequenced from one sample in a study of low-dose radiotherapy and immunotherapy resistance in tumors. Alpha and beta chains were covered, as first-strand cDNA relied on TRAV- and TRBV-specific primers. The PCR that amplified TCRs ran for around 20 cycles, relying on a constant-region primer and a V-primer adapter. TCRdb redid the calling of the reads with MiXCR, one entry per CDR3 protein. The sample lists about 9,800 distinct CDR3 sequences; roughly 75% were seen once. The receptors derive from a human donor with advanced metastatic prostate, ovarian, gallbladder or colorectal cancer (not recorded which). This table probably holds off-target reads from a library built for another chain.

The chain employs TRBV29-1 and TRBJ2-3; 11 nucleotides line up with TRBD1. CDR3 size: 15 residues. Germline V gene lookup returns CDR1 SQVTM and CDR2 ANQGSEA. The J segment lost 3 bases and the V segment lost 7 bases, leaving 9 bases of the junction unmatched. CDR3 residues: CSAATGTGGTDTQYF. In nucleotides, the CDR3 is TGCAGCGCCGCGACAGGGACAGGGGGTACAGATACGCAGTATTTT.

This clonotype was picked up one time. The gene calls are TRBV18 and TRBJ2-1; the match to TRBD2 covers 14 bases. V trimming: 8 bases; J trimming: 9 bases; junction bases outside the gene matches: 6. The CDR3 is 14 residues long. In germline, CDR1 is KGHSH, CDR2 LQKENI. CDR3 DNA: TGTGCCAGCACTCCGGGACTAGCGGGAGTTGAGCAGTTCTTC. It codes for CASTPGLAGVEQFF.

The rearrangement links TRBV18 to TRBJ2-1; D not certain. Germline values: CDR1 KGHSH, CDR2 LQKENI. Between the trimmed V and J ends, which lost 3 bases and 2 bases, there was a span of 2 bases. The CDR3 length is 12 residues. CDR3 in amino acids: CASSPTYNEQFF. The CDR3 DNA follows: TGTGCCAGCTCACCTACCTACAATGAGCAGTTCTTC.

The chain uses TRBV20-1 and TRBJ2-1, with 12 bases identical to TRBD2. Germline V gene data show CDR1 as DFQATT and CDR2 as SNEGSKA (reference sequence). This CDR3 region has 17 residues. V lost 0 bases, J lost 6 bases, and 9 bases stayed unmatched. As DNA, the CDR3 is TGCAGTGCTAGAGATCGGCTAGCGGGAGGGCCGGGCAATGAGCAGTTCTTC. Translation: CSARDRLAGGPGNEQFF.

There are a few counts of this clonotype. The J gene is TRBJ2-1, the V gene TRBV5-5; TRBD2 matches at 7 bases. Per germline, CDR1 SGHKS and CDR2 YYEKEE (reference sequence). This CDR3 contains 15 residues. The ends lost 0 bases at V and 4 bases at J; junction bases unmatched: 4. The chain's CDR3 is CASSLARTSYNEQFF. In DNA, the CDR3 is TGTGCCAGCAGCTTGGCCCGGACTAGTTACAATGAGCAGTTCTTC.